This TCR beta chain derives from a study of vaccination effects on CD4 cells after COVID-19. Note on this clone: The antigen remains unidentified.

Measured with immunoSEQ multiplex PCR; TCRdb has only the in-frame clones, and not every one. The data contain tens of thousands of clones, 73% of them seen just once; the ten biggest clones take up around 1.2%. The CDR3 loop spans 12 amino acids. The germline V and J ends were trimmed by 0 bases and 5 bases, with 4 bases remaining between them. CDR1 and CDR2 from the germline V gene are SGDLS and YYNGEE. Broader study findings: Clones of infection and vaccine origin contracted markedly late after vaccination.

Before sequencing took place, the ViraFEST assay used viral peptide pools to expand antigen-specific CD4+ T cells. Investigators separated out CD4+ T cells once around 10 days of culture had passed. Each participant received a vaccine that was either BNT162b2 or mRNA-1273, given as two doses. Absence of prior SARS-CoV-2 infection characterized the vaccine recipients, who showed negative nucleocapsid antibodies. Cultures used over 1.5 million PBMC per well, 7.5 to 10 IU/ml IL-2 and about 10 ug/ml peptides. The J gene is TRBJ2-3, the V gene TRBV9; D ambiguous. The source was CD4+ T cells from PBMCs cultured with HCoV-229E spike peptides, collected after COVID-19 vaccination. This receptor was obtained from a human donor who received a COVID-19 vaccine. The CDR3 sequence: CASSVGGDTQYF. The CDR3 DNA follows: TGTGCCAGCAGCGTAGGGGGAGATACGCAGTATTTT.